This T cell receptor beta chain derives from a study of cytomegalovirus exposure and HLA in healthy donors. CDR1 is SGHVS and CDR2 is FNYEAQ in the germline V gene. Losses at the gene ends were 5 bases for V and 4 bases for J; bases not matched to a gene: 8. This CDR3 comprises 15 residues. The PCR had 60 Vbeta and 13 Jbeta primers. Generated by immunoSEQ multiplex PCR, the TCRdb table keeps only in-frame clones and is missing some. The table has some 150,000 clones, about 81% seen once. The source of this sequence is a man aged 25-45 years in good health and CMV-seronegative. Sequencing was carried out using PBMCs. V usage is TRBV7-6 and J usage is TRBJ2-7; 10 bases are shared with TRBD2. CDR3: CASSLVGTSEYEQYF. The CDR3 nucleotides read TGTGCCAGCAGCCTCGTCGGGACTAGCGAGTACGAGCAGTACTTC.